This T cell receptor beta chain is drawn from a study of OX40 agonist ivuxolimab in advanced cancers. Study-level results: Clonal expansion in partial responders at 0.1-3.0 mg/kg ranked among the lowest. Clonal expansion from baseline to week 6 occurred in both CD4+ and CD8+ T cells.

Only in-frame clones appear in the TCRdb table, and some are missing; sequencing was by immunoSEQ multiplex PCR. The table includes around 20,000 clones, approximately 83% detected once. Enrollment shut out patients with autoimmune disease history or systemic immunosuppression. CDR3 length equals 15 residues. Germline assignment: CDR1 SGHKS and CDR2 YYEKEE (reference sequence). V was shortened by 7 bases and J by 6 bases, with 22 bases between the two germline ends. Points on this clone: Antigen specificity is unknown.

Material: CD4+ or CD8+ T cells sorted from blood, obtained in a trial of the OX40 agonist ivuxolimab. The sequence came from an adult with an advanced solid tumor such as melanoma, head and neck, liver or kidney cancer. V is TRBV5-5 and J is TRBJ1-1; perhaps TRBD1 as D (6 bases). In DNA form, the CDR3 reads TGTGCCAGCGGAGGGTGGGGGGCGCGTCCCCCTGAAGCTTTCTTT. As protein: CASGGWGARPPEAFF. The full variable domain, completed using reference TRBV5-5 and TRBJ1-1, is DAGVTQSPTHLIKTRGQQVTLRCSPISGHKSVSWYQQVLGQGPQFIFQYYEKEERGRGNFPDRFSARQFPNYSSELNVNALLLGDSALYLCASGGWGARPPEAFFGQGTRLTVV.